This entry features one T cell receptor (beta chain) sequence. Its antigen is still unknown. One junction end does not reproduce the germline sequence, and a read error may be involved. Germline CDR1 reads SGDLS; CDR2 reads YYNGEE. The CDR3 covers 15 residues. The PCR contained 60 Vbeta and 13 Jbeta primers. TCRdb's copy holds only in-frame clones and misses some; the assay was immunoSEQ multiplex PCR. Found here are around 260,000 clones, about four fifths of them singletons; the top ten hold roughly 0.31%. This specimen comes from a study of cytomegalovirus exposure and HLA in healthy donors. The wider study: Among the 300 to 400 donors who were genotyped, about 79% fell in the genetic ancestry cluster that is associated with self-reported Caucasian donors. Study results and limitations: High sensitivity and specificity were reportedly achieved when the classifier diagnosed cytomegalovirus status. The authors listed around 150 TCR beta chains as cytomegalovirus-associated. Some segments of the V type, notably TRBV6-2 and TRBV6-3, were excluded as indistinguishable.

The receptor comes from a girl aged 2 to 10 in good health and CMV-seronegative. The sequenced sample consisted of PBMCs. The rearrangement joins TRBV9 to TRBJ1-4; a weak D match, TRBD1 (5 bases). This chain's CDR3 is CASSVGGRVDEKLFF. CDR3 DNA: TGTGCTAGCAGCGTGGGGGGGAGGGTCGATGAAAAACTGTTTTTT. The complete variable domain, with remaining parts taken from reference TRBV9 and TRBJ1-4, reads DSGVTQTPKHLITATGQRVTLRCSPRSGDLSVYWYQQSLDQGLQFLIQYYNGEERAKGNILERFSAQQFPDLHSELNLSSLELGDSALYFCASSVGGRVDEKLFFGSGTQLSVL.